These 11 T cell receptor beta chains were all obtained from the same sample, sequenced in a study of T cell changes during pregnancy in multiple sclerosis (dated by TCRdb to about 2019). The library was built by means of the immunoSEQ multiplex PCR assay. Imported from immuneACCESS, the table was reduced by TCRdb to in-frame sequences with V and J called. These copies leave out some clones; in studies compared against another copy, an unresolved V gene accounts for under half, and the cause of the remainder is not known. The sample has about 87,000 clones on record, around 93% of them singletons. The ten largest clonotypes hold about 1.3% of the sample. This sample comprised peripheral blood, obtained in the third trimester of pregnancy. The receptors here all came from a female donor in good health, enrolled as a control in a pregnancy study.

The chain joins TRBV2 to TRBJ2-1, with 7 bases that match TRBD2. With 5 bases clipped from V and 0 bases from J, the junction kept 16 bases outside the gene matches. This CDR3 contains 19 residues. Looked up from germline, CDR1 is SNHLY and CDR2 is FYNNEI. The CDR3 reads CASSSSSGSSISSYNEQFF. The CDR3, as DNA: TGTGCCAGCAGTTCCTCTAGCGGTTCCAGTATAAGCTCCTACAATGAGCAGTTCTTC.

CDR3 coding DNA: TGTGCCAGTAGGGGGACTAGCGGGAGCTACACCGGGGAGCTGTTTTTT. Translated: CASRGTSGSYTGELFF. J is TRBJ2-2 and V is TRBV19, with TRBD2 matching 14 bases. Unmatched junction bases numbered 3, after V lost 6 bases and J lost 3 bases. Germline CDR1 is LNHDA and CDR2 is SQIVND (reference sequence). The CDR3 has 16 residues.

This sequence joins TRBV11-2 and TRBJ2-5, with 9 nucleotides matching TRBD2. The V gene's germline CDR1 is SGHAT and CDR2 FQNNGV. The CDR3 extends over 16 amino acids. V lost 5 bases to trimming and J lost 4 bases; unmatched junction nucleotides: 11. The CDR3 here is CASSGSGSSYIETQYF. CDR3 in DNA: TGTGCCAGCAGCGGTAGCGGGAGTTCGTATATAGAGACCCAGTACTTC.

This clone was seen only once. This sequence joins TRBV28 and TRBJ2-7, with 7 bases that match TRBD1. The CDR3 runs 13 residues. Germline V gives CDR1 MDHEN, CDR2 SYDVKM. V lost 5 bases to trimming and J lost 3 bases; unmatched junction nucleotides: 4. The CDR3 DNA follows: TGTGCCAGCAGTCGCCGGGACAGCTACGAGCAGTACTTC. Protein: CASSRRDSYEQYF.

The chain joins TRBV2 to TRBJ2-7; 9 nucleotides match TRBD2. The junction had 4 bases not matched to a gene; V was cut back by 4 bases and J by 3 bases. Germline lookup yields CDR1 SNHLY and CDR2 FYNNEI. The CDR3 is made up of 14 amino acids. The DNA of the CDR3 is TGTGCCAGCAGTGGTAGCGGGAGCAGCTACGAGCAGTACTTC. Its translation is CASSGSGSSYEQYF.

This chain uses TRBV2 with TRBJ2-7; a weak D match, TRBD1 (5 bases). V dropped 3 bases and J dropped 6 bases, with 12 bases sitting between them. This CDR3 has 13 amino acids. Germline V gene sequence: CDR1 SNHLY, CDR2 FYNNEI. The CDR3 protein is CASSDRGAREQYF. The CDR3, as DNA: TGTGCCAGCAGTGATCGTGGGGCTCGCGAGCAGTACTTC.

This clone was counted a single time. This chain joins TRBV4-1 and TRBJ2-1; 7 bases are shared with TRBD2. The CDR3 extends over 16 amino acids. The J segment lost 6 bases and the V segment lost 2 bases, leaving 10 bases of the junction unmatched. CDR1 and CDR2 from the germline V gene are MGHRA and YSYEKL. The CDR3 sequence: CASSQLAAPWPNEQFF. CDR3 coding DNA: TGCGCCAGCAGCCAACTAGCGGCCCCTTGGCCCAATGAGCAGTTCTTC.

This clone appeared a few times. The chain joins TRBV6-4 to TRBJ1-1; D unresolved. V shed 3 bases and J shed 4 bases, with 9 bases lying between them. The CDR3 is 13 residues long. CDR1 and CDR2 from the germline V gene are MRHNA and SNTAGT. CDR3 sequence reads: CASSEQRFTEAFF. DNA for the CDR3: TGTGCCAGCAGTGAGCAACGGTTCACTGAAGCTTTCTTT.

The V and J genes are TRBV5-1 and TRBJ2-5; a possible D gene is TRBD1 (6 bases). Germline V lookup: CDR1 SGHRS, CDR2 YFSETQ. The CDR3 has 15 residues. V lost 2 bases and J 4 bases, leaving 15 bases between the germline ends. The CDR3 loop is CASSLARGQGETQYF. CDR3 in DNA: TGCGCCAGCAGCTTAGCCAGGGGACAAGGAGAGACCCAGTACTTC. Full variable domain (missing parts from reference TRBV5-1 and TRBJ2-5): KAGVTQTPRYLIKTRGQQVTLSCSPISGHRSVSWYQQTPGQGLQFLFEYFSETQRNKGNFPGRFSGRQFSNSRSEMNVSTLELGDSALYLCASSLARGQGETQYFGPGTRLLVL.

This chain links TRBV11-2 with TRBJ2-7; 8 bases match TRBD2. Germline V gives CDR1 SGHAT, CDR2 FQNNGV. J lost 4 bases, V lost 5 bases, and 13 bases had no gene match. The CDR3 length is 16 residues. The CDR3 region is CASSRHKRESLYEQYF. The DNA of the CDR3 is TGTGCCAGCAGCCGACATAAGCGGGAGAGTTTGTACGAGCAGTACTTC. The full variable domain, with the rest looked up from reference TRBV11-2 and TRBJ2-7, is EAGVAQSPRYKIIEKRQSVAFWCNPISGHATLYWYQQILGQGPKLLIQFQNNGVVDDSQLPKDRFSAERLKGVDSTLKIQPAKLEDSAVYLCASSRHKRESLYEQYFGPGTRLTVT.

As for this clone: One junction end does not reproduce the germline sequence, and a read error may be involved. The chain carries TRBV7-7 and TRBJ2-3; tentatively, D is TRBD2 (5 bases). This CDR3 is 15 amino acids long. Germline V gene sequence: CDR1 SSHAT, CDR2 FNYEAQ (reference sequence). The CDR3 protein is CASSLGPSFTDTQYF. The DNA for the CDR3 is TGTGCTAGCAGCTTAGGTCCTAGCTTCACAGATACGCAGTATTTT. The complete variable domain, with remaining parts taken from reference TRBV7-7 and TRBJ2-3, reads GAGVSQSPRYKVTKRGQDVTLRCDPISSHATLYWYQQALGQGPEFLTYFNYEAQPDKSGLPSDRFSAERPEGSISTLTIQRTEQRDSAMYRCASSLGPSFTDTQYFGPGTRLTVL.